This entry describes one T cell receptor (beta chain). These data are taken from a study of blood T cell repertoires in COVID-19. Study-level background: T cells, B-cell-depleted T cells, or PBMCs supplied cDNA or gDNA.

V lost 6 bases, J lost 0 bases, and 2 bases stayed unmatched. CDR3 length: 15 residues. CDR1 SGDLS and CDR2 YYNGEE come from the germline V gene. The repertoire was sequenced with immunoSEQ multiplex PCR; TCRdb's copy has only in-frame clones and lacks some. The repertoire holds 28,000 or so clones, with around 89% as singletons. The J gene is TRBJ2-3, the V gene TRBV9; 12 nucleotides match TRBD2. The specimen was peripheral blood. This receptor was taken from a man between 65 and 85 years old with acute or convalescent COVID-19. CDR3 protein: CASNGLAGSTDTQYF. In DNA, the CDR3 is TGTGCCAGCAACGGACTAGCGGGAAGCACAGATACGCAGTATTTT. The full variable domain, in which reference TRBV9 and TRBJ2-3 provide the parts outside the CDR3, is DSGVTQTPKHLITATGQRVTLRCSPRSGDLSVYWYQQSLDQGLQFLIQYYNGEERAKGNILERFSAQQFPDLHSELNLSSLELGDSALYFCASNGLAGSTDTQYFGPGTRLTVL.